This T cell receptor (beta chain) was observed in a study of blood T cell repertoires in COVID-19. Overall study context: Sites across the United States, Italy and Spain contributed samples from acute and convalescent COVID-19.

The method was immunoSEQ multiplex PCR; TCRdb's version includes in-frame clones alone and lacks a portion of them. The sample lists 200,000 or so clones; more than 70% were seen once. Germline trimming cut 4 bases from V and 1 base from J; bases unmatched to any gene: 6. This CDR3 is 16 amino acids long. Germline V lookup: CDR1 SGHRS, CDR2 YFSETQ. Sequenced input: peripheral blood. This sequence originates from a man aged 45 to 65 with COVID-19, enrolled during active disease. This chain joins TRBV5-1 and TRBJ2-3; TRBD2 matches 10 bases. The CDR3 nucleotides are TGCGCCAGCAGCGGTGGCGGGACTAGCGGCACAGATACGCAGTATTTT. Its protein product is CASSGGGTSGTDTQYF.